These T cell receptor beta chains were read from a single sample in a study of cytomegalovirus exposure and HLA in healthy donors. Clones were read by immunoSEQ multiplex PCR, and TCRdb kept only the in-frame ones, dropping some. The sample shows some 140,000 clones, around two thirds of them seen only once. The specimen was PBMCs. The receptors shown here come from a middle-aged woman in good health and CMV-seronegative. Each CDR3 is given with its conserved first and last residue. D genes are given only for firm matches. Only part of the rows carry a size: once, few, many, or a class if the clone is expanded.

TRBV4-1	TRBJ2-6	few	-	TGCGCCAGCAGCCCCCCCGGCTCTGGGGCCAACGTCCTGACTTTC	CASSPPGSGANVLTF
TRBV2	TRBJ2-3	-	-	TGTGCCAGCCGAGCAGGGGAAAGCGTCGATACGCAGTATTTT	CASRAGESVDTQYF
TRBV20-1	TRBJ1-2	-	-	TGCAGTGCTAGAGAGACAGGCGGCTACACCTTC	CSARETGGYTF
TRBV9	TRBJ2-7	-	-	TGTGCCAGCAGCGCCTCTACAGGGGGGGAAAACGAGCAGTACTTC	CASSASTGGENEQYF
TRBV1	TRBJ2-6	-	-	TGCACCAGCAGCCCCCCGACTAGCGGGGCACGCTCTGGGGCCAACGTCCTGACTTTC	CTSSPPTSGARSGANVLTF
TRBV6-5	TRBJ2-7	few	-	TGTGCCAGCAGAGGGAGAAGAGGCGGGTACGAGCAGTACTTC	CASRGRRGGYEQYF
TRBV5-1	TRBJ1-4	-	-	TGCGCCAGCAGCCTAGGACGGACTGGTGAAAAACTGTTTTTT	CASSLGRTGEKLFF
TRBV5-6	TRBJ1-1	-	-	TGTGCCAGCAGCTTGGCAGGAACGGTAACTGAAGCTTTCTTT	CASSLAGTVTEAFF
TRBV4-1	TRBJ2-3	-	TRBD2	TGCGCCAGCAGCCCCCGGGGTAGCGGGGGCACAGATACGCAGTATTTT	CASSPRGSGGTDTQYF
TRBV6-1	TRBJ1-6	-	-	TGTGCCAGCACAAAGGACAGCCTGAGGAATTCACCCCTCCACTTT	CASTKDSLRNSPLHF
TRBV6-5	TRBJ2-2	-	TRBD2	TGTGCCAGCAAGGGCGGGGGGATCACCGGGGAGCTGTTTTTT	CASKGGGITGELFF
TRBV6-1	TRBJ2-7	few	-	TGTGCCAGCAGTGAAAAGGTCAGGGTTTCGGTCGAGCAGTACTTC	CASSEKVRVSVEQYF
TRBV6-5	TRBJ1-6	-	TRBD1	TGTGCCAGCAGAGTTAGACAGGGCCTATCTTCACCCCTCCACTTT	CASRVRQGLSSPLHF
TRBV7-8	TRBJ1-2	once	TRBD1	TGTGCCAGCGGACAGGGACGAGGCTACACCTTC	CASGQGRGYTF
TRBV6-4	TRBJ1-2	-	-	TGTGCCAGCAGAGCAGGGGTCGCATCGGGCTATGGCTACACCTTC	CASRAGVASGYGYTF
TRBV27	TRBJ2-7	-	-	TGTGCCAGCAGTGGCCAAGGACCCAGGGCCCCGGATTTCTACGAGCAGTACTTC	CASSGQGPRAPDFYEQYF
TRBV6-5	TRBJ2-7	-	-	TGTGCCAGCAGTCCTCAACAGGGTTACGAGCAGTACTTC	CASSPQQGYEQYF
TRBV7-2	TRBJ2-7	few	-	TGTGCCAGCAGCTCTACAGGAGACCCCACCTACGAGCAGTACTTC	CASSSTGDPTYEQYF
TRBV10-3	TRBJ1-2	-	TRBD1	TGTGCCATCAGTGTCGACAGGGCAATGAATGGCTACACCTTC	CAISVDRAMNGYTF
TRBV9	TRBJ2-1	once	TRBD2	TGTGCCAGCAGCGAGGTCGCGGGGGAAGGTGAGCAGTTCTTC	CASSEVAGEGEQFF
TRBV4-1	TRBJ2-1	-	TRBD2	TGCGCCAGCAGACCTACCGTAGCGGGGTCGCACAATGAGCAGTTCTTC	CASRPTVAGSHNEQFF
TRBV12-5	TRBJ2-3	-	TRBD2	TGTGCTAGTGGCCCAGGGAGTAGCGGGGGACCAGATACGCAGTATTTT	CASGPGSSGGPDTQYF
TRBV28	TRBJ2-3	-	TRBD2	TGTGCCAGCAGCCCGGGACTAGCGATGACAGATACGCAGTATTTT	CASSPGLAMTDTQYF
TRBV5-1	TRBJ2-7	-	-	TGCGCCAGCAGCTTGGCAGGAACGAGCGAGCAGTACTTC	CASSLAGTSEQYF
TRBV7-9	TRBJ2-7	-	-	TGTGCCAGCAGCTTAGAGGGGATCGGCGAGCAGTACTTC	CASSLEGIGEQYF
TRBV7-2	TRBJ1-6	few	TRBD1	TGTGCCAGCAGCCAGGGACAGGGAAATTCACCCCTCCACTTT	CASSQGQGNSPLHF
TRBV30	TRBJ2-2	-	TRBD1	TGTGCCTGGAGTCGGGACAGGGGCCCCGGGGAGCTGTTTTTT	CAWSRDRGPGELFF
TRBV30	TRBJ1-1	-	-	TGTGCCTGGAGTTCAGGGGTTTTGACTGAGGCTTTCTTT	CAWSSGVLTEAFF
TRBV28	TRBJ1-2	few	TRBD1	TGTGCCAGCAGCGCACCCGGACAGGGGGACAATGGCTACACCTTC	CASSAPGQGDNGYTF
TRBV30	TRBJ1-1	few	-	TGTGCCTGGAGTGTGGGCAGACCAAACACTGAAGCTTTCTTT	CAWSVGRPNTEAFF
TRBV5-1	TRBJ1-2	-	TRBD1	TGCGCCAGCAGCTGGACTCCAGACAGGGCGGTTTATGGCTACACCTTC	CASSWTPDRAVYGYTF
TRBV2	TRBJ1-1	-	-	TGTGCCAGCAGTACCAGGGTGAACACTGAAGCTTTCTTT	CASSTRVNTEAFF
TRBV7-2	TRBJ1-1	few	-	TGTGCCAGCAGCTTAGTATCCACAGGGACGGGGAACACTGAAGCTTTCTTT	CASSLVSTGTGNTEAFF
TRBV2	TRBJ1-1	-	-	TGTGCCAGCAGGCCCCAGGGAAACGAAGCTTTCTTT	CASRPQGNEAFF
TRBV6-1	TRBJ1-2	few	-	TGTGCCAGCAGTGAGGTGGACACTAACTGTGGCTACACCTTC	CASSEVDTNCGYTF
TRBV18	TRBJ1-1	few	-	TGTGCCAGCTCACTCTCAACAGGGCGTACTGAAGCTTTCTTT	CASSLSTGRTEAFF
TRBV5-1	TRBJ1-1	-	-	TGCGCCAGCAGCTTGACCACAGGGAACACTGAAGCTTTCTTT	CASSLTTGNTEAFF
TRBV4-3	TRBJ1-5	-	-	TGCGCCAGCAGCCACTTGTATGACAGCCGCAATCAGCCCCAGCATTTT	CASSHLYDSRNQPQHF
TRBV10-3	TRBJ2-3	-	TRBD2	TGTGCCATCAGGAACGGACTAGCGGGGGGAAGAATCACAGATACGCAGTATTTT	CAIRNGLAGGRITDTQYF
TRBV5-4	TRBJ2-5	-	TRBD2	TGTGCCAGCAGGCGGCGGGGGGCCAGAGAGACCCAGTACTTC	CASRRRGARETQYF
TRBV11-3	TRBJ2-7	-	-	TGTGCCAGCAGCTTACGTGGCGGCTCCTACGAGCAGTACTTC	CASSLRGGSYEQYF
TRBV25-1	TRBJ1-2	-	TRBD1	TGTGCCAGCAGTCAGCCAGGGACAGGGTCGAGGCATGGCTACACCTTC	CASSQPGTGSRHGYTF
TRBV30	TRBJ2-5	-	TRBD2	TGTGCCTGGAAGGCGGGGGGCGGAGAGACCCAGTACTTC	CAWKAGGGETQYF
TRBV9	TRBJ2-3	-	-	TGTGCCAGCAGCGTAGTGGCCTCCTCCACAGATACGCAGTATTTT	CASSVVASSTDTQYF
TRBV4-3	TRBJ1-1	-	TRBD1	TGCGCCAGCAGCCAAGACCGACAGGGGAGGAACACTGAAGCTTTCTTT	CASSQDRQGRNTEAFF
TRBV2	TRBJ1-3	-	-	TGTGCCAGCAGTGACCGGGACACCCGTTCGGGCACCATATATTTT	CASSDRDTRSGTIYF
TRBV2	TRBJ2-7	few	-	TGTGCCAGCAGTATCCAGGGACTCTCCTACTTC	CASSIQGLSYF
TRBV7-2	TRBJ2-3	once	TRBD2	TGTGCCAGCAGCTTAGGGGGGGGAGACACAGATACGCAGTATTTT	CASSLGGGDTDTQYF